This T cell receptor (beta chain) comes out of a study of blood T cell repertoires in COVID-19. About the study: Acute and convalescent COVID-19 specimens originated in the United States, Italy and Spain. PBMCs, B-cell-depleted T cells, or T cells were the source of the cDNA or gDNA that made up the material.

V lost 2 bases, J lost 3 bases, and 7 bases stayed unmatched. Germline values: CDR1 MNHEY, CDR2 SMNVEV (reference sequence). CDR3 length equals 16 residues. This clone was observed a single time. Original processing methods: Estimated nucleated cell counts came from reference gene primer amplification. Some clones are missing from TCRdb's copy, which holds only in-frame ones; the method was immunoSEQ multiplex PCR. That table gives V, J and clone size, and the DNA gave D and trimming. This table has approximately 160,000 clones, around 90% appearing once. The chain is built from TRBV27 and TRBJ2-1; 7 bases match TRBD1. The TCR sequence derives from a man in his 60s with active or convalescent COVID-19. Sequences were obtained from peripheral blood. CDR3 protein: CASSLIGDRVYNEQFF. The CDR3 DNA sequence: TGTGCCAGCAGTTTAATCGGGGACAGAGTCTACAATGAGCAGTTCTTC.